This T cell receptor beta chain was identified in a study of T cell repertoires in cytomegalovirus infection. The wider study: Both a matching HLA type and CMV infection were indicated by public TCR beta signatures. Study-level results: Accumulated public TCR beta family frequency recognized individuals carrying CMV together with the relevant HLA. Across the ex vivo response, the dominant clonotypes were HLA-C-restricted CMV-specific TCR beta clonotypes.

Each CDR3 protein is one row after TCRdb ran MiXCR on the reads. The sample lists 150,000 to 200,000 distinct CDR3 sequences, 8% to 10% occurring once. This clonotype was seen ten or more times. What it binds is not known. Input material: PBMCs. The receptor comes from a human donor in good health (CMV status not recorded). Some clones in this sample may be carry-over from other donors' samples.

This CDR3 reads CASSLGVFGNTIYF. In nucleotides, the CDR3 is TGTGCCAGCAGCTTAGGGGTTTTCGGAAACACCATATATTTT. This chain uses TRBV7-2 with TRBJ1-3; D unclear. This CDR3 spans 14 amino acids. CDR1 and CDR2 from the germline V gene are SGHTA and FQGNSA. The V and J ends lost 1 base and 4 bases respectively, with 8 bases between them.